This entry is about one T cell receptor beta chain. The antigen remains unidentified. This sample also contains other DNA sequences that code for the same CDR3. This sample is part of a study of CD4 T cells in relation to SARS-CoV-2 and coronaviruses. Study-wide context: No peptide or an HIV-1 Nef peptide pool served as negative control.

Data came from immunoSEQ multiplex PCR; TCRdb stores just in-frame clones and leaves some out. The sample includes 27,000 or so clones, just under 75% seen only once; the top ten take roughly 21%. The unexposed donors gave CD4+ T cells in about 2010-2019, prior to COVID-19. CD4+ T cells were isolated from the cells after about nine days of culture. The sequence was obtained from a human donor in good health. Sequencing was performed on CD4+ T cells from PBMCs, cultured in vitro.

The CDR3 is CASSMLADREQYF. CDR3 nucleotides: TGTGCCAGTAGTATGCTCGCGGACCGGGAGCAGTACTTC. The gene calls are TRBV19 and TRBJ2-7; D ambiguous. This CDR3 is built from 13 residues. V shed 3 bases and J shed 7 bases, with 13 bases lying between them. Per germline, CDR1 LNHDA and CDR2 SQIVND (reference sequence). The entire variable domain, with the rest obtained from reference TRBV19 and TRBJ2-7, is as follows: DGGITQSPKYLFRKEGQNVTLSCEQNLNHDAMYWYRQDPGQGLRLIYYSQIVNDFQKGDIAEGYSVSREKKESFPLTVTSAQKNPTAFYLCASSMLADREQYFGPGTRLTVT.